The sequence of this TCR beta chain was determined in a study of CD8 T cells in ankylosing spondylitis. Study-level points and caveats: Typical of ankylosing spondylitis blood, it appeared, was a TCR beta motif of roughly eight highly homologous variants. Relatively scarce in peripheral blood, disease-linked clones were CD8+. Disease-associated clones were reportedly significantly overrepresented in matched ankylosing spondylitis synovial fluid.

5'-RACE, quantitative and with molecular barcodes, yielded the TCR beta libraries. One entry per CDR3 protein, called by TCRdb with MiXCR from the 5' RACE reads. Among 75,000 to 95,000 distinct CDR3 sequences listed, around 8.3% were seen once. On this clonotype itself: What it binds is unknown.

V lost 4 bases to trimming and J lost 2 bases, with 15 bases between them. The CDR3 loop spans 16 amino acids. This receptor was identified in a male donor with ankylosing spondylitis. This chain uses TRBV12-3 or TRBV12-4 with TRBJ1-5; D is unclear. Sample: blood, either unsorted or a sorted T cell fraction (not recorded which). CDR3 region: CASSSSGNRGNQPQHF. The CDR3 DNA reads as TGTGCCAGCAGTTCAAGTGGCAACCGCGGCAATCAGCCCCAGCATTTT.